This is a list of T cell receptor beta chains from one sample in a study of response to subunit inactivated influenza vaccine. TCRdb used MiXCR to reprocess the RT-PCR reads, holding one entry per CDR3 protein. The sample records 250,000 to 350,000 distinct CDR3 sequences, approximately 20% being singletons. The sample was PBMCs from blood, taken about 20 months after vaccination. Every receptor here comes from a man between 45 and 75 years old who received an inactivated influenza vaccine. The CDR3 runs from the conserved cysteine through the conserved F or W. A D gene is named only where the DNA matches it firmly. Some rows have no size entry. The others give once, few or many, or a class for an expanded clone.

v_gene	d_gene	j_gene	abundance	len	CDR3nt	CDR3aa
TRBV27	NA	TRBJ2-1	NA	13	TGTGCCAGCAGTTTGGGACCGCCAAATGAGCAGTTCTTC	CASSLGPPNEQFF
TRBV10-3	NA	TRBJ1-2	many	13	TGTGCCATCAGTGTGAGGGGCGACTATGGCTACACCTTC	CAISVRGDYGYTF
TRBV7-2	TRBD2	TRBJ2-3	few	14	TGTGCCAGCAGCTCACGACTAGCGTCAGATACGCAGTATTTT	CASSSRLASDTQYF
TRBV29-1	NA	TRBJ1-4	NA	13	TGCAGCGTCGAACAGGGCTCAAATGAAAAACTGTTTTTT	CSVEQGSNEKLFF
TRBV29-1	NA	TRBJ2-3	NA	15	TGCAGCGTTGAAGGCGGCGGCCGTCGATCAGATACGCAGTATTTT	CSVEGGGRRSDTQYF
TRBV20-1	NA	TRBJ1-5	few	15	TGCAGTGCTAGAGCTTTTGTAGCCGGAGCCAGCCCCCAGCATTTT	CSARAFVAGASPQHF
TRBV13	TRBD1	TRBJ1-1	few	14	TGTGCCAGCAGCATCAGACAGGGTTGGACTGAAGCTTTCTTT	CASSIRQGWTEAFF
TRBV28	TRBD1	TRBJ1-3	NA	17	TGTGCCAGCAGCTCACTCAGGGGGCCTCTCTCTGGAAACACCATATATTTT	CASSSLRGPLSGNTIYF
TRBV4-3	NA	TRBJ1-3	few	14	TGCGCCAGCAGCCAAGGGGGCGAGGGAAACACCATATATTTT	CASSQGGEGNTIYF
TRBV4-1	NA	TRBJ1-3	NA	15	TGCGCCAGCAGCCAAGGCACAAATCAGGGAAACACCATATATTTT	CASSQGTNQGNTIYF
TRBV5-1	NA	TRBJ2-7	NA	14	TGCGCCAGCAGCTTGCGCCAGCCAACCTACGAGCAGTACTTC	CASSLRQPTYEQYF
TRBV25-1	TRBD1	TRBJ1-4	few	14	TGTGCCAGCAGTGCCCGGGACAGGGAAGGAAAACTGTTTTTT	CASSARDREGKLFF
TRBV5-1	NA	TRBJ2-3	NA	13	TGCGCCAGCAGCTTGACCTCCACAGATACGCAGTATTTT	CASSLTSTDTQYF
TRBV6-1	NA	TRBJ2-6	once	14	TGTGCCAGCGTGGGGCGGACTGGGGCCAACGTCCTGACTTTC	CASVGRTGANVLTF
TRBV28	TRBD1	TRBJ1-5	few	15	TGTGCCAGCAGTACTCCGGGACAGGGAAGCCAGCCCCAGCATTTT	CASSTPGQGSQPQHF
TRBV12-3/TRBV12-4	TRBD2	TRBJ2-7	NA	15	TGTGCCAGCAGTAAGACTAGCGGGATCTCCTACGAGCAGTACTTC	CASSKTSGISYEQYF
TRBV5-5	TRBD1	TRBJ1-1	NA	15	TGTGCCAGCAGCAAAATGGACAGGGGGCTCACTGAAGCTTTCTTT	CASSKMDRGLTEAFF
TRBV12-3/TRBV12-4	TRBD2	TRBJ2-3	few	15	TGTGCCAGCAGTTGGACTAGCGGCCGCACAGATACGCAGTATTTT	CASSWTSGRTDTQYF
TRBV12-3/TRBV12-4	TRBD2	TRBJ2-7	few	15	TGTGCCAGCAGTTTAGGTAGCGGGGGCAGCTACGAGCAGTACTTC	CASSLGSGGSYEQYF
TRBV2	NA	TRBJ1-1	NA	15	TGTGCCAGCGTCCACAGGGATTATATGAACACTGAAGCTTTCTTT	CASVHRDYMNTEAFF
TRBV2	TRBD1	TRBJ2-7	few	17	TGTGCCAGCAGTGAAGCCCCGGGACAGTCCTACTCCTACGAGCAGTACTTC	CASSEAPGQSYSYEQYF
TRBV28	NA	TRBJ2-3	NA	15	TGTGCCAGCAGTTCCGGCGGCTTTTTGACAGATACGCAGTATTTT	CASSSGGFLTDTQYF
TRBV9	NA	TRBJ1-4	few	16	TGTGCCAGCAGCCTTAGTGGGGGGCTGGCTAATGAAAAACTGTTTTTT	CASSLSGGLANEKLFF